Shown below are 31 T cell receptor beta chains from a single sample sequenced in a study of cytomegalovirus exposure and HLA in healthy donors. Researchers ran the PCR with 60 Vbeta and 13 Jbeta primers. Repertoires were generated with immunoSEQ multiplex PCR, while TCRdb's copy carries only in-frame clones and drops some. The sample yields 55,000 to 75,000 clones, 70% to 85% seen once. Sequences were obtained from PBMCs. The source of these receptors is a girl between 10 and 17 years old in good health and CMV-seropositive.

V gene TRBV25-1 combines with J gene TRBJ1-1, with D uncertain. The germline CDR1 and CDR2 sequences are MGHDK and SYGVNS. This CDR3 is built from 13 residues. Trimming took off 6 bases at V and 8 bases at J, with 16 bases between the two ends. The CDR3 region is CASRLTGRGEAFF. In DNA form, the CDR3 reads TGTGCCAGCAGGTTGACGGGCCGGGGAGAAGCTTTCTTT.

The chain recombines TRBV7-2 with TRBJ2-5, with 9 bases lining up with TRBD1. Germline CDR1 reads SGHTA; CDR2 reads FQGNSA. J was trimmed by 3 bases and V by 7 bases; bases with no gene match: 9. CDR3 length: 15 amino acids. CDR3 bases: TGTGCCAGCACCAACAGGGGGCTTCGGGAAGAGACCCAGTACTTC. It encodes CASTNRGLREETQYF.

The chain joins TRBV28 to TRBJ1-5; no reliable D call. The CDR3 extends over 12 amino acids. V was shortened by 2 bases and J by 9 bases, with 8 bases between the two germline ends. CDR1 and CDR2 (germline): MDHEN, SYDVKM. CDR3 coding DNA: TGTGCCAGCAGTTTACCTAGAGGGCCCCAGCATTTT. This encodes CASSLPRGPQHF.

This chain connects TRBV28 to TRBJ1-1; 7 nucleotides align to TRBD1. From germline, CDR1 is MDHEN and CDR2 SYDVKM. CDR3 length: 13 residues. With 6 bases clipped from V and 5 bases from J, the junction kept 6 bases outside the gene matches. CDR3 DNA sequence: TGTGCCAGCAGGCCCCAGGGGGGTACTGAAGCTTTCTTT. As protein: CASRPQGGTEAFF.

This sequence joins TRBV4-1 and TRBJ2-1; 9 bases align to TRBD2. Germline loops: CDR1 MGHRA, CDR2 YSYEKL. Trimming cost V 0 bases and J 6 bases; bases outside gene matches: 3. The CDR3 has 15 amino acids. The CDR3 is CASSQDLSGSNEQFF. For the CDR3, the DNA is TGCGCCAGCAGCCAAGATCTTAGCGGGAGCAATGAGCAGTTCTTC.

V is TRBV10-3 and J is TRBJ2-5; TRBD1 agrees at 9 bases. Germline values: CDR1 ENHRY, CDR2 SYGVKD. Trimming took 5 bases from V and 11 from J; bases not matched to a gene: 12. This CDR3 has 14 amino acids. CDR3 amino acids: CAISPDRGAGGQYF. CDR3 DNA: TGTGCCATCAGTCCCGACAGGGGGGCAGGCGGACAGTACTTC.

This clone was counted only a few times. The chain joins TRBV28 to TRBJ2-7; D possibly corresponds to TRBD1 (5 bases). Germline CDR1 reads MDHEN; CDR2 reads SYDVKM. The CDR3 loop spans 15 amino acids. Trimming removed 6 bases at V and 2 bases at J, with 17 bases between. The chain's CDR3 is CASRPKRGKPYEQYF. The DNA for the CDR3 is TGTGCCAGCAGACCCAAAAGGGGTAAGCCCTACGAGCAGTACTTC.

This sequence joins TRBV7-2 and TRBJ2-7; tentative D call: TRBD1 (5 bases). Trimming pared 1 base from V and 5 bases from J, leaving 15 bases between. Germline CDR1 and CDR2: SGHTA and FQGNSA. This CDR3 is built from 15 residues. The CDR3 sequence is CASSLDSRAENEQYF. The CDR3 nucleotides are TGTGCCAGCAGCTTAGATTCCAGGGCCGAGAACGAGCAGTACTTC. Variable domain in full (rest from reference TRBV7-2 and TRBJ2-7): GAGVSQSPSNKVTEKGKDVELRCDPISGHTALYWYRQSLGQGLEFLIYFQGNSAPDKSGLPSDRFSAERTGGSVSTLTIQRTQQEDSAVYLCASSLDSRAENEQYFGPGTRLTVT.

In this sample, this clone turned up once. CDR3 sequence: CASSLGWGDTEAFF. The CDR3, as DNA: TGCGCCAGCAGCTTGGGTTGGGGGGACACTGAAGCTTTCTTT. This chain connects TRBV5-1 to TRBJ1-1; D is possibly TRBD1 (5 bases). There are 14 residues in the CDR3. Trimming took off 0 bases at V and 3 bases at J, with 9 bases between the two ends. In germline, CDR1 is SGHRS, CDR2 YFSETQ.

The CDR3 reads CAWSAGGGGQPQHF. Written as DNA, the CDR3 is TGTGCCTGGAGTGCCGGGGGAGGAGGGCAGCCCCAGCATTTT. J is TRBJ1-5 and V is TRBV30, with D tentatively TRBD1 (5 bases). CDR1 is GTSNPN and CDR2 is SVGIG in the germline V gene (reference sequence). There are 14 residues in the CDR3. The V gene lost 1 base and the J gene lost 7 bases, with 14 bases spanning the gap.

This chain links TRBV4-3 with TRBJ2-6, with 7 positions matching TRBD1. In germline, CDR1 is LGHNA, CDR2 YSLEER. The CDR3 totals 17 residues. The V gene end was trimmed by 3 bases and the J gene end by 4 bases; junction bases not matched to a gene: 9. The CDR3 nucleotides are TGCGCCAGCAGCCATGCCTCGCAGGGGGTCGGGGCCAACGTCCTGACTTTC. Translated: CASSHASQGVGANVLTF.

This clone was detected only once. This chain links TRBV11-3 with TRBJ2-7, with 8 bases fitting TRBD2. Trimming cost V 5 bases and J 3 bases; bases outside gene matches: 6. The CDR3 is made up of 14 amino acids. From germline, CDR1 is SGHNT and CDR2 YENEEA. The CDR3 loop reads CASSLQGLDYEQYF. The CDR3 bases are TGTGCCAGCAGCCTCCAGGGACTAGACTACGAGCAGTACTTC.

This CDR3 reads CASSLRQGYEQYF. For the CDR3, the DNA is TGCGCCAGCAGCTTGCGACAGGGTTACGAGCAGTACTTC. The genes are TRBV5-1 and TRBJ2-7, with TRBD1 matching 7 bases. V lost 1 base to trimming and J lost 4 bases; unmatched junction nucleotides: 2. The germline V gene encodes CDR1 SGHRS and CDR2 YFSETQ. The CDR3 runs 13 residues.

This clone was seen once. CDR3 bases: TGTGCCAGCAGCTCAATCGTGGGACAGGGGGCAATCGGTGGTGGCTACACCTTC. Protein product: CASSSIVGQGAIGGGYTF. This chain links TRBV7-2 with TRBJ1-2; 12 bases align to TRBD1. Germline V gene data show CDR1 as SGHTA and CDR2 as FQGNSA. The junction had 16 bases not matched to a gene; V was cut back by 4 bases and J by 7 bases. The CDR3 runs 18 residues.

This clone was detected a few times. This chain uses TRBV4-1 with TRBJ1-2, with TRBD1 matching 10 bases. Germline values: CDR1 MGHRA, CDR2 YSYEKL. The CDR3 is made up of 15 amino acids. Trimming cost V 0 bases and J 5 bases; bases outside gene matches: 3. The CDR3 region is CASSQDGQGGYGYTF. CDR3 nucleotide sequence: TGCGCCAGCAGCCAAGATGGACAGGGGGGATATGGCTACACCTTC.

Only one count was recorded for this clone. V and J are TRBV19 and TRBJ1-5; 9 nucleotides match TRBD1. V shed 3 bases and J 2 bases; nucleotides not matched to a gene: 2. The germline gives CDR1 LNHDA, CDR2 SQIVND (reference sequence). The CDR3 loop spans 15 amino acids. CDR3 DNA: TGTGCCAGTAGTATCGACAGGGGGGGCAATCAGCCCCAGCATTTT. Its protein product is CASSIDRGGNQPQHF.

J is TRBJ1-2 and V is TRBV5-1; D perhaps matches TRBD1 (6 bases). V lost 4 bases to trimming and J lost 5 bases, with 9 bases between them. The CDR3 extends over 12 amino acids. In germline, CDR1 is SGHRS, CDR2 YFSETQ. CDR3 sequence (DNA): TGCGCCAGCAGCCCGGACAGTTATGGCTACACCTTC. It codes for CASSPDSYGYTF. Together with reference TRBV5-1 and TRBJ1-2, the CDR3 gives the full variable domain: KAGVTQTPRYLIKTRGQQVTLSCSPISGHRSVSWYQQTPGQGLQFLFEYFSETQRNKGNFPGRFSGRQFSNSRSEMNVSTLELGDSALYLCASSPDSYGYTFGSGTRLTVV.

The V call is TRBV30, the J call TRBJ2-1; 7 bases are shared with TRBD2. Germline CDR1 and CDR2: GTSNPN and SVGIG (reference sequence). This CDR3 is 13 amino acids long. After removal of 6 bases from V and 3 bases from J, the junction contained 5 bases not matched to a gene. The CDR3 DNA reads TGTGCCTGTCGTAGCGGGTTCTACAATGAGCAGTTCTTC. It is translated as CACRSGFYNEQFF.

The rearrangement joins TRBV7-6 to TRBJ2-3, with 8 bases fitting TRBD2. Germline V lookup: CDR1 SGHVS, CDR2 FNYEAQ. This CDR3 has 15 amino acids. J was trimmed by 4 bases and V by 5 bases; bases with no gene match: 8. The CDR3 DNA sequence: TGTGCCAGCAGCCATAGCGGGGAAGGAGCAGATACGCAGTATTTT. As protein: CASSHSGEGADTQYF.

This chain connects TRBV25-1 to TRBJ2-6; 9 bases are a match to TRBD1. CDR1 is MGHDK and CDR2 is SYGVNS in the germline V gene. The CDR3 length is 15 residues. The J segment lost 0 bases and the V segment lost 6 bases, leaving 0 bases of the junction unmatched. The CDR3, as DNA: TGTGCCAGCAGGACAGGGGGCTCTGGGGCCAACGTCCTGACTTTC. Amino acid sequence: CASRTGGSGANVLTF.

The chain has TRBV10-3 and TRBJ1-4; 8 positions match TRBD1. The length of the CDR3 is 15 residues. The germline V gene has CDR1 ENHRY and CDR2 SYGVKD. V was pared by 2 bases and J by 6 bases, with 5 bases of the junction left unmatched. CDR3 nucleotide sequence: TGTGCCATCAGTGAGCGGACAGGGATGTATGAAAAACTGTTTTTT. Residues: CAISERTGMYEKLFF.

This chain joins TRBV6-5 and TRBJ1-1, with 7 bases identical to TRBD1. The CDR3 covers 11 residues. Germline CDR1 and CDR2: MNHEY and SVGAGI. The V and J ends lost 9 bases and 14 bases, in that order; junction bases with no gene match: 12. CDR3 residues: CAREGLGQQFF. The CDR3 bases are TGTGCCAGGGAAGGACTGGGACAGCAATTCTTT.

The rearrangement uses TRBV9 and TRBJ1-1; 10 bases are shared with TRBD1. The CDR3 loop spans 15 amino acids. Unmatched junction bases numbered 4, after V lost 4 bases and J lost 1 base. Per the germline V gene, CDR1 is SGDLS and CDR2 is YYNGEE. CDR3 sequence reads: CASSSRTGGNTEAFF. DNA for the CDR3: TGTGCCAGCAGCTCTCGGACAGGGGGGAACACTGAAGCTTTCTTT.

The rearrangement joins TRBV6-4 to TRBJ2-1; no reliable D call. Germline CDR1 MRHNA, CDR2 SNTAGT. V lost 2 bases to trimming and J lost 0 bases, with 5 bases between them. CDR3 length: 14 amino acids. The CDR3 nucleotides are TGTGCCAGCAGTGACGGTAGCTCCTACAATGAGCAGTTCTTC. Its protein product is CASSDGSSYNEQFF.

V gene TRBV4-2 combines with J gene TRBJ2-2; the D is unclear. V was trimmed by 6 bases and J by 1 base, leaving 15 bases between them. Germline V gene data show CDR1 as LGHNA and CDR2 as YNFKEQ. The CDR3 runs to 16 residues. CDR3 loop: CASSRIPRGNTGELFF. CDR3 sequence (DNA): TGTGCCAGCAGTCGAATCCCCCGAGGGAACACCGGGGAGCTGTTTTTT.

This clone appeared a single time. The chain recombines TRBV6-1 with TRBJ2-7; 8 positions agree with TRBD1. Germline CDR1 is MNHNS and CDR2 is SASEGT. With 6 bases clipped from V and 2 bases from J, the junction kept 3 bases outside the gene matches. CDR3 length: 13 residues. CDR3 sequence: CASRQTGAYEQYF. The CDR3 DNA reads as TGTGCCAGCAGGCAGACAGGGGCCTACGAGCAGTACTTC.

The chain has TRBV28 and TRBJ2-5; D is undetermined. V was pared by 3 bases and J by 10 bases, with 18 bases between. Germline V gives CDR1 MDHEN, CDR2 SYDVKM. CDR3 length: 14 residues. CDR3 loop: CASSFTDIQPNQYF. The CDR3 DNA follows: TGTGCCAGCAGTTTTACAGATATCCAACCAAACCAGTACTTC.

The chain uses TRBV28 and TRBJ2-5, with 7 positions matching TRBD2. Germline V gives CDR1 MDHEN, CDR2 SYDVKM. The V and J ends lost 3 bases and 8 bases, in that order; junction bases with no gene match: 12. The CDR3 runs to 15 residues. CDR3 region: CASSFSGGRGGTQYF. CDR3 sequence (DNA): TGTGCCAGCAGTTTTTCGGGGGGTCGCGGCGGAACCCAGTACTTC.

This clone was observed a single time. The chain uses TRBV6-1 and TRBJ1-2, with D unclear. The CDR3 spans 15 residues. Germline-derived CDR1 and CDR2 are MNHNS and SASEGT. The ends were cut back, 4 bases at V and 3 bases at J, with 15 bases in the middle. CDR3 in amino acids: CASSVALRRDYGYTF. The CDR3 DNA follows: TGTGCCAGCAGTGTCGCTCTGAGGCGGGACTATGGCTACACCTTC.

The chain links TRBV20-1 to TRBJ1-1; D gene unclear. This CDR3 is built from 11 residues. From germline, CDR1 is DFQATT and CDR2 SNEGSKA (reference sequence). The V end was cut by 6 bases, the J end by 1 base, with 6 bases between. This CDR3 is CSARGNTEAFF. The CDR3 DNA reads as TGCAGTGCCCGGGGGAACACTGAAGCTTTCTTT.

The genes are TRBV28 and TRBJ1-3; 11 bases map to TRBD1. From germline, CDR1 is MDHEN and CDR2 SYDVKM. Trimming cost V 3 bases and J 3 bases; bases outside gene matches: 4. The CDR3 is 16 amino acids. The CDR3 loop is CASSLGQGVFGNTIYF. The CDR3 nucleotides are TGTGCCAGCAGTTTGGGACAGGGGGTTTTTGGAAACACCATATATTTT.